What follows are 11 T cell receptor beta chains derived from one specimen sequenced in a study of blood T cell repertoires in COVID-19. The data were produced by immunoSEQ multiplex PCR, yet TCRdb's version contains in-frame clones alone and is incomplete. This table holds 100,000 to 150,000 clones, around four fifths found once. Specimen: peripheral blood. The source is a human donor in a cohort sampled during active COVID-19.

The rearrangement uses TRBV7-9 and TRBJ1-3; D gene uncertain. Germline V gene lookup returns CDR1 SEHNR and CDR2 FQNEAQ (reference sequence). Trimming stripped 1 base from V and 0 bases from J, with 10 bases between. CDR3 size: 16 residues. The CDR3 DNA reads TGTGCCAGCAGCTTAGAGCGACTGATCTCTGGAAACACCATATATTTT. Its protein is CASSLERLISGNTIYF.

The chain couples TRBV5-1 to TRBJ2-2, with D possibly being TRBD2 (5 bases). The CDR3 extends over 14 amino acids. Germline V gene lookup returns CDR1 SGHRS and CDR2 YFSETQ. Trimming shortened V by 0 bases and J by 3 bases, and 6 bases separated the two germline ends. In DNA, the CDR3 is TGCGCCAGCAGCTTGGCCGGGGACACCGGGGAGCTGTTTTTT. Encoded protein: CASSLAGDTGELFF.

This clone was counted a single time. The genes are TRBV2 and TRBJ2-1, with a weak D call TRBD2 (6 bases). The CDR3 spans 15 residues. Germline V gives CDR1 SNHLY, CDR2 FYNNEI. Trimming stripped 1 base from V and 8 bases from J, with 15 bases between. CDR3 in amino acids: CASSEDRRVFDEQFF. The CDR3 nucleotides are TGTGCCAGCAGTGAAGATAGGAGGGTTTTCGATGAGCAGTTCTTC.

The DNA of the CDR3 is TGTGCCAGCAGCCCGCGGACAGGGGAAGGGCAGGAGACCCAGTACTTC. Its protein is CASSPRTGEGQETQYF. The J gene is TRBJ2-5, the V gene TRBV7-2; 9 bases are shared with TRBD1. Germline CDR1 reads SGHTA; CDR2 reads FQGNSA. The CDR3 covers 16 residues. V lost 5 bases and J lost 5; bases outside the gene matches: 12.

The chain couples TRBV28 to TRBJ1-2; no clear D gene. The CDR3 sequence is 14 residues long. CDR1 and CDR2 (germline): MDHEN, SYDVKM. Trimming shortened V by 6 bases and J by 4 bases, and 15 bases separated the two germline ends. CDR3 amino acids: CASSLRVLTYGYTF. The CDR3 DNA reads TGTGCCAGCAGCCTTCGGGTTTTAACCTATGGCTACACCTTC.

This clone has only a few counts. This chain's CDR3 is CASSFVVRPTGELFF. The CDR3, as DNA: TGTGCCAGCAGCTTTGTCGTCAGGCCCACCGGGGAGCTGTTTTTT. The chain combines TRBV7-2 with TRBJ2-2; no firm D call. Trimming left V 3 bases short and J 4 bases short, with 12 bases between. CDR1 and CDR2 from the germline V gene are SGHTA and FQGNSA. The CDR3 has 15 amino acids.

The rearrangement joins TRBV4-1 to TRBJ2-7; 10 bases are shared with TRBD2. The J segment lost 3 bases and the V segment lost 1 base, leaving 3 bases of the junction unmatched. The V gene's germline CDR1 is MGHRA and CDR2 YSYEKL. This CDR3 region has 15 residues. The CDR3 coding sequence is TGCGCCAGCAGCCAAGGAACTAGCGGGATCTACGAGCAGTACTTC. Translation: CASSQGTSGIYEQYF.

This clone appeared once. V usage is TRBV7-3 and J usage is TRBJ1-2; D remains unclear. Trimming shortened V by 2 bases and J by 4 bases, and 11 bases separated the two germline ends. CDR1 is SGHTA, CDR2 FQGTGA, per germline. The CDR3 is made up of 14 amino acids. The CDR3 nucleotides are TGTGCCAGCAGCTTAGGTTCAGGATTCTATGGCTACACCTTC. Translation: CASSLGSGFYGYTF.

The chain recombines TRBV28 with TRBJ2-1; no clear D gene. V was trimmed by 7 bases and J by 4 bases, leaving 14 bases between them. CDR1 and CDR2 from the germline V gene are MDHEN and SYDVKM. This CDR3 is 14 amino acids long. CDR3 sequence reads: CASTVTWAYNEQFF. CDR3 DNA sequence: TGTGCCAGCACAGTGACCTGGGCTTACAATGAGCAGTTCTTC.

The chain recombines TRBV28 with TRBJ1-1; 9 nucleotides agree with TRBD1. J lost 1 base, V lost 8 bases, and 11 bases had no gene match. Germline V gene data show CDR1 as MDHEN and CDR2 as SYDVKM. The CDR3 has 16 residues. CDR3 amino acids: CASLGTGFNENTEAFF. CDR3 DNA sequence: TGTGCCAGCCTTGGGACAGGGTTCAACGAGAACACTGAAGCTTTCTTT.

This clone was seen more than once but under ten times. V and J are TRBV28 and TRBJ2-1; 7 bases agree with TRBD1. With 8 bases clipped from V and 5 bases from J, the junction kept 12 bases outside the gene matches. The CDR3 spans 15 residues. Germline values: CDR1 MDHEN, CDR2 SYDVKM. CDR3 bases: TGTGCCAGCGGAAAGCCCCGGGACAGAAACAATGAGCAGTTCTTC. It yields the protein CASGKPRDRNNEQFF.